The 4 T cell receptor beta chains below all came from one sample that was sequenced in a study of T cell responses to AZD1222 COVID-19 vaccine. Repertoires were generated with immunoSEQ multiplex PCR, while TCRdb's copy carries only in-frame clones and drops some. The sample consists of some 100,000 clones, about 87% of them appearing once. The source material was peripheral blood, sampled 28 days after the second AZD1222 dose. These receptors originate from an adult who received the AZD1222 COVID-19 vaccine.

The chain employs TRBV9 and TRBJ1-2; D not certain. Trimming cost V 0 bases and J 4 bases, with 1 base left between them. The CDR3 has 11 amino acids. CDR1 SGDLS and CDR2 YYNGEE come from the germline V gene. The chain's CDR3 is CASSVGYGYTF. CDR3 coding DNA: TGTGCCAGCAGCGTAGGCTATGGCTACACCTTC. Using reference TRBV9 and TRBJ1-2 for the parts outside the CDR3, the full variable domain is DSGVTQTPKHLITATGQRVTLRCSPRSGDLSVYWYQQSLDQGLQFLIQYYNGEERAKGNILERFSAQQFPDLHSELNLSSLELGDSALYFCASSVGYGYTFGSGTRLTVV.

DNA of the CDR3: TGTGCCAGCAGCGTAGCGTCCGGGCAGGGGCACTCTGGAAACACCATATATTTT. This translates into CASSVASGQGHSGNTIYF. The chain recombines TRBV9 with TRBJ1-3, with a possible D match to TRBD1 (6 bases). The CDR3 is made up of 18 amino acids. V was trimmed by 0 bases and J by 0 bases, leaving 16 bases between them. Germline V gene lookup returns CDR1 SGDLS and CDR2 YYNGEE.

The CDR3 DNA reads TGTGCCAGCAGACTCAACTCTGGAAACACCATATATTTT. Protein sequence: CASRLNSGNTIYF. The chain recombines TRBV7-9 with TRBJ1-3, with no clear D. Between the trimmed V and J ends, which lost 6 bases and 0 bases, there was a span of 6 bases. Germline CDR1 and CDR2: SEHNR and FQNEAQ (reference sequence). The CDR3 is 13 amino acids.

The J gene is TRBJ1-1, the V gene TRBV13; D perhaps matches TRBD1 (6 bases). Trimming took off 5 bases at V and 3 bases at J, with 16 bases between the two ends. Germline V gene data show CDR1 as PRHDT and CDR2 as FYEKMQ (reference sequence). CDR3 length: 15 amino acids. The CDR3 sequence: CASSPKGGVYTEAFF. DNA of the CDR3: TGTGCCAGCAGCCCTAAGGGGGGGGTATACACTGAAGCTTTCTTT.